Each of the 23 T cell receptor beta chains below was sequenced from the same sample in a study of T cell responses to AZD1222 COVID-19 vaccine. The repertoire was sequenced with immunoSEQ multiplex PCR; TCRdb's copy has only in-frame clones and lacks some. This sample yields 100,000 to 150,000 clones, of which about 85% are seen a single time; roughly 4% belongs to the top ten. The sequences come from peripheral blood, collected on day 0 of AZD1222 vaccination. All receptors come from an adult in good health.

The DNA of the CDR3 is TGCGCCAGCAGCTTGACGGCGGGAGCGAGCACAGATACGCAGTATTTT. Translating gives CASSLTAGASTDTQYF. The J gene is TRBJ2-3, the V gene TRBV5-1; 7 bases map to TRBD2. The CDR3 is 16 residues long. Germline CDR1 SGHRS, CDR2 YFSETQ. Unmatched junction bases numbered 5, after V lost 1 base and J lost 0 bases.

This chain joins TRBV6-5 and TRBJ2-1, with D perhaps matching TRBD1 (6 bases). Germline values: CDR1 MNHEY, CDR2 SVGAGI. Trimming removed 4 bases at V and 8 bases at J, with 21 bases between. The CDR3 extends over 16 amino acids. The CDR3 region has the DNA TGTGCCAGCAGTTCCAGCGGTCTTCTCGAGGGGGATGAGCAGTTCTTC. It yields the protein CASSSSGLLEGDEQFF.

The V gene is TRBV29-1, the J gene TRBJ2-1; 8 positions match TRBD2. CDR3 size: 13 residues. Germline V gives CDR1 SQVTM, CDR2 ANQGSEA. Trimming at V came to 4 bases and at J to 7 bases, leaving 6 bases not matched to a gene. The CDR3 DNA follows: TGCAGCGTTGTTAGACTAGCGAGAAATGAGCAGTTCTTC. Encoded protein: CSVVRLARNEQFF.

This chain joins TRBV19 and TRBJ2-2; tentatively, D is TRBD1 (6 bases). V was pared by 6 bases and J by 1 base, with 12 bases between. The germline V gene encodes CDR1 LNHDA and CDR2 SQIVND (reference sequence). This CDR3 is built from 15 residues. The chain's CDR3 is CASRSGALNTGELFF. The CDR3 DNA follows: TGTGCCAGTAGGTCAGGGGCCCTGAACACCGGGGAGCTGTTTTTT.

The chain combines TRBV14 with TRBJ1-4, with D unresolved. The CDR3 consists of 16 residues. The germline CDR1 and CDR2 sequences are SGHDN and FVKESK. Trimming removed 0 bases from V and 3 bases from J, with 11 bases in between. The DNA for the CDR3 is TGTGCCAGCAGCCAAGACCGTCGATGGGCTAATGAAAAACTGTTTTTT. Its protein product is CASSQDRRWANEKLFF.

The chain joins TRBV4-1 to TRBJ2-1; 15 bases fit TRBD2. The germline CDR1 and CDR2 sequences are MGHRA and YSYEKL. V shed 4 bases and J 3 bases; nucleotides not matched to a gene: 10. The CDR3 is 19 residues long. CDR3 coding DNA: TGCGCCAGCAGCCTCCTCGGGACTAGCGGGAGGTCTGTCTACAATGAGCAGTTCTTC. It translates to CASSLLGTSGRSVYNEQFF.

This clone has ten or more counts. V and J are TRBV6-2 or TRBV6-3 and TRBJ1-5; D is unresolved. Germline assignment: CDR1 MNHEY and CDR2 SVGEGT. V was pared by 4 bases and J by 4 bases, with 8 bases between. The CDR3 loop spans 13 amino acids. CDR3 DNA sequence: TGTGCCAGCAGTTGGACTGAAAATCAGCCCCAGCATTTT. Translating gives CASSWTENQPQHF.

The V gene is TRBV6-6, the J gene TRBJ1-5; D is unclear. The CDR3 has 14 residues. Trimming cost V 5 bases and J 1 base, with 9 bases left between them. Germline CDR1 and CDR2: MNHNY and SVGAGI (reference sequence). CDR3 sequence reads: CASSHGRSNQPQHF. CDR3 in DNA: TGTGCCAGCAGTCACGGGAGGAGCAATCAGCCCCAGCATTTT.

The chain has TRBV9 and TRBJ1-6, with D perhaps matching TRBD1 (5 bases). The length of the CDR3 is 15 residues. From germline, CDR1 is SGDLS and CDR2 YYNGEE. V was shortened by 4 bases and J by 4 bases, with 12 bases between the two germline ends. CDR3 residues: CASSTRGGYNSPLHF. The CDR3 DNA reads as TGTGCCAGCAGCACCCGCGGGGGGTATAATTCACCCCTCCACTTT.

The chain has TRBV7-3 and TRBJ2-1; 9 positions agree with TRBD2. The CDR3 runs 15 residues. In germline, CDR1 is SGHTA, CDR2 FQGTGA. The trim removed 6 bases at V and 0 bases at J, leaving 3 bases unmatched. This CDR3 is CASSPSGNSYNEQFF. The CDR3 nucleotides read TGTGCCAGCAGTCCTAGCGGGAACTCCTACAATGAGCAGTTCTTC. Together with reference TRBV7-3 and TRBJ2-1, the CDR3 gives the full variable domain: GAGVSQTPSNKVTEKGKYVELRCDPISGHTALYWYRQSLGQGPEFLIYFQGTGAADDSGLPNDRFFAVRPEGSVSTLKIQRTERGDSAVYLCASSPSGNSYNEQFFGPGTRLTVL.

V gene TRBV24-1 combines with J gene TRBJ2-1; 9 bases align to TRBD2. The J segment lost 7 bases and the V segment lost 5 bases, leaving 8 bases of the junction unmatched. The CDR3 spans 15 residues. CDR1 and CDR2 from the germline V gene are KGHDR and SFDVKD. The CDR3 sequence is CATSGGTSWGNEQFF. The CDR3 nucleotides read TGTGCCACCAGTGGCGGGACTAGCTGGGGTAATGAGCAGTTCTTC.

V is TRBV6-2 or TRBV6-3 and J is TRBJ2-1, with 12 positions matching TRBD2. Trimming at V came to 7 bases and at J to 8 bases, leaving 12 bases not matched to a gene. The CDR3 runs to 16 residues. The germline CDR1 and CDR2 sequences are MNHEY and SVGEGT. The CDR3 nucleotides read TGTGCCAGCACCCCTAGCGGGGGGGGCGGTCACTATGAGCAGTTCTTC. Protein sequence: CASTPSGGGGHYEQFF.

This sequence joins TRBV5-6 and TRBJ2-7; TRBD1 matches at 10 bases. Germline CDR1 reads SGHDT; CDR2 reads YYEEEE. This CDR3 contains 15 residues. V lost 6 bases, J lost 6 bases, and 12 bases stayed unmatched. The CDR3 DNA is TGTGCCAGCACCCCCCTACCCGGGACAGGGGCCGAGCAGTACTTC. Translation: CASTPLPGTGAEQYF.

The CDR3 DNA is TGTGCCAGCAGCTCGGGACAGGGAAACACCGGGGAGCTGTTTTTT. It specifies CASSSGQGNTGELFF. The V call is TRBV11-3, the J call TRBJ2-2; 9 nucleotides align to TRBD1. In germline, CDR1 is SGHNT, CDR2 YENEEA. This CDR3 spans 15 amino acids. The ends lost 4 bases at V and 2 bases at J; junction bases unmatched: 2.

In DNA, the CDR3 is TGTGCCAGCAGTTTAGGGACAGCCAAAAACATTCAGTACTTC. Residues: CASSLGTAKNIQYF. This chain joins TRBV28 and TRBJ2-4, with D possibly called TRBD1 or TRBD2 (5 bases each). The CDR3 is 14 residues long. In germline, CDR1 is MDHEN, CDR2 SYDVKM. The V end lost 2 bases, the J end lost 0 bases, and 5 bases lay between the germline ends.

The chain uses TRBV27 and TRBJ1-2; 9 bases line up with TRBD1. The J segment lost 6 bases and the V segment lost 6 bases, leaving 5 bases of the junction unmatched. Per germline, CDR1 MNHEY and CDR2 SMNVEV (reference sequence). The CDR3 has 13 residues. DNA for the CDR3: TGTGCCAGCAGGGACAGGGGAAGGCATGGCTACACCTTC. This translates into CASRDRGRHGYTF.

V usage is TRBV19 and J usage is TRBJ1-1; D is unresolved. The CDR3 runs to 17 residues. With 1 base removed from V and 0 bases from J, the gap between germline ends came to 15 bases. Germline V gene sequence: CDR1 LNHDA, CDR2 SQIVND (reference sequence). The CDR3 DNA is TGTGCCAGTAGTATAGGTACAAGTAGGCAGGTGAACACTGAAGCTTTCTTT. Amino acids: CASSIGTSRQVNTEAFF.

The chain uses TRBV25-1 and TRBJ1-4; the D is unclear. This CDR3 spans 9 amino acids. V lost 8 bases to trimming and J lost 8 bases, with 3 bases between them. The V gene's germline CDR1 is MGHDK and CDR2 SYGVNS. This CDR3 is CASGEKLFF. The CDR3 nucleotides read TGTGCCAGCGGGGAAAAACTGTTTTTT.

The chain recombines TRBV28 with TRBJ2-3; D ambiguous. V dropped 2 bases and J dropped 7 bases, with 7 bases sitting between them. CDR3 size: 12 residues. CDR1 and CDR2 (germline): MDHEN, SYDVKM. The CDR3 loop reads CASSLEVYTQYF. The CDR3 nucleotides read TGTGCCAGCAGTTTAGAAGTGTATACGCAGTATTTT.

The J gene is TRBJ2-1, the V gene TRBV27; 9 bases map to TRBD1. CDR3 size: 17 residues. Germline CDR1 reads MNHEY; CDR2 reads SMNVEV (reference sequence). Trimming at V came to 5 bases and at J to 5 bases, leaving 13 bases not matched to a gene. In nucleotides, the CDR3 is TGTGCCAGCAGTCCTAACGGGGGGACAGGGAGGGACAATGAGCAGTTCTTC. Its translation is CASSPNGGTGRDNEQFF.

This clone was recorded a few times. This chain connects TRBV12-3 or TRBV12-4 to TRBJ1-2; no definite D call. V lost 6 bases and J lost 4, with 9 bases in between. The CDR3 totals 12 residues. CDR3 bases: TGTGCCAGCAGCCCACTAGGCTATGGCTACACCTTC. As protein: CASSPLGYGYTF.

The rearrangement uses TRBV5-6 and TRBJ1-2; 9 bases agree with TRBD1. The length of the CDR3 is 15 residues. Germline V gene lookup returns CDR1 SGHDT and CDR2 YYEEEE. V gave up 1 base and J gave up 5 bases; unmatched junction bases: 6. CDR3 region: CASSLRDRVEYGYTF. In DNA, the CDR3 is TGTGCCAGCAGCTTGAGGGACAGGGTAGAATATGGCTACACCTTC.

The V call is TRBV19, the J call TRBJ1-4, with D tentatively TRBD1 (6 bases). CDR3 length: 13 residues. Germline CDR1 LNHDA, CDR2 SQIVND (reference sequence). Trimming removed 8 bases from V and 8 bases from J, with 15 bases in between. The CDR3 bases are TGTGCCAGTGACCAGGGGTCGGGGGAAAAACTGTTTTTT. Protein product: CASDQGSGEKLFF.